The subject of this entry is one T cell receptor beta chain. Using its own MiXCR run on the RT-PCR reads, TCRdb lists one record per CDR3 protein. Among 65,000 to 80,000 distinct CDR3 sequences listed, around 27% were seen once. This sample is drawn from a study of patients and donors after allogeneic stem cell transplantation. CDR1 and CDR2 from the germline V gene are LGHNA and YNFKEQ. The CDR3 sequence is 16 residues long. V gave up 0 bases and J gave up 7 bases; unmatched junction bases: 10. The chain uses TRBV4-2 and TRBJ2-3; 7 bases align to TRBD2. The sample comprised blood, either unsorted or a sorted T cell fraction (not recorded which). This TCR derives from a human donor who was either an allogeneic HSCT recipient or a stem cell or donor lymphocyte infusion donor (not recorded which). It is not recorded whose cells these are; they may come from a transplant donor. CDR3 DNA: TGTGCCAGCAGCCAAGACCATAGCGGGCGAGGGTATACGCAGTATTTT. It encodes CASSQDHSGRGYTQYF.